The 18 T cell receptor beta chains presented below share a single source sample, sequenced in a study of blood T cell repertoires in COVID-19. Assay: immunoSEQ multiplex PCR; the TCRdb copy retains only in-frame clones and omits some. The sample carries approximately 130,000 clones, 75% to 90% recorded once. The material sequenced was peripheral blood. The receptors come from a woman aged 50 to 65 who had recovered from COVID-19.

The rearrangement joins TRBV14 to TRBJ1-1; TRBD1 might be the D (5 bases). Germline-derived CDR1 and CDR2 are SGHDN and FVKESK. V lost 3 bases to trimming and J lost 1 base, with 9 bases between them. The CDR3 is 14 amino acids. This chain's CDR3 is CASSHPDRNTEAFF. CDR3 sequence (DNA): TGTGCCAGCAGCCACCCCGACAGGAACACTGAAGCTTTCTTT.

This clone was detected once. V is TRBV5-1 and J is TRBJ2-5; 9 bases agree with TRBD2. CDR3 length: 16 residues. V was pared by 0 bases and J by 2 bases, with 5 bases of the junction left unmatched. CDR1 SGHRS and CDR2 YFSETQ come from the germline V gene. CDR3 DNA sequence: TGCGCCAGCAGCTTGGGGGGCCTAGCGGGGCAAGAGACCCAGTACTTC. Translated, it gives CASSLGGLAGQETQYF.

The chain has TRBV5-5 and TRBJ2-1; D might be TRBD1 (6 bases). V lost 5 bases and J lost 0, with 18 bases in between. Germline assignment: CDR1 SGHKS and CDR2 YYEKEE (reference sequence). The CDR3 loop spans 17 amino acids. CDR3 in amino acids: CASRPTTGQSSYNEQFF. CDR3 coding DNA: TGTGCCAGCAGGCCAACGACAGGACAGAGCTCCTACAATGAGCAGTTCTTC. Filled out from reference TRBV5-5 and TRBJ2-1, the complete variable domain reads DAGVTQSPTHLIKTRGQQVTLRCSPISGHKSVSWYQQVLGQGPQFIFQYYEKEERGRGNFPDRFSARQFPNYSSELNVNALLLGDSALYLCASRPTTGQSSYNEQFFGPGTRLTVL.

This clone was seen only a few times. V is TRBV12-3 or TRBV12-4 and J is TRBJ1-3; the D is unclear. CDR3 size: 13 residues. The V end was cut by 5 bases, the J end by 4 bases, with 9 bases between. Written as DNA, the CDR3 is TGTGCCAGCAGTCCTTACAGCGGAAACACCATATATTTT. Its translation: CASSPYSGNTIYF.

V and J are TRBV27 and TRBJ2-3, with 7 bases lining up with TRBD2. This CDR3 spans 17 amino acids. CDR1 and CDR2 from the germline V gene are MNHEY and SMNVEV (reference sequence). V lost 7 bases, J lost 0 bases, and 13 bases stayed unmatched. The CDR3 DNA follows: TGTGCCAGCAAAAGGGGCCAGCTAGCGGCTAGCACAGATACGCAGTATTTT. Protein product: CASKRGQLAASTDTQYF.

V usage is TRBV10-3 and J usage is TRBJ1-5; D uncertain. V lost 7 bases, J lost 1 base, and 14 bases lay in between. CDR1 is ENHRY, CDR2 SYGVKD, per germline. The CDR3 contains 15 residues. CDR3 amino acids: CAITGSKVSNQPQHF. CDR3 sequence (DNA): TGTGCCATCACCGGGAGTAAAGTAAGCAATCAGCCCCAGCATTTT.

The chain employs TRBV19 and TRBJ2-3, with D maybe TRBD2 (6 bases). The V end lost 6 bases, the J end lost 2 bases, and 9 bases lay between the germline ends. CDR1 LNHDA and CDR2 SQIVND come from the germline V gene (reference sequence). CDR3 size: 13 residues. The DNA for the CDR3 is TGTGCCAGTAGGCGGGGTTACACAGATACGCAGTATTTT. Its translation: CASRRGYTDTQYF.

The rearrangement uses TRBV27 and TRBJ2-3; possibly TRBD1 for D (6 bases). The CDR3 runs to 15 residues. Germline CDR1 reads MNHEY; CDR2 reads SMNVEV (reference sequence). Trimming shortened V by 6 bases and J by 6 bases, and 19 bases separated the two germline ends. CDR3 protein: CASRTDSPAWDTQYF. CDR3 nucleotides: TGTGCCAGCAGAACGGACAGCCCGGCCTGGGATACGCAGTATTTT.

The rearrangement uses TRBV18 and TRBJ2-7; tentatively, D is TRBD1 (5 bases). The V end lost 4 bases, the J end lost 3 bases, and 10 bases lay between the germline ends. There are 13 residues in the CDR3. The germline V gene has CDR1 KGHSH and CDR2 LQKENI. The DNA for the CDR3 is TGTGCCAGCTCACGGGCAGGGAACTACGAGCAGTACTTC. It specifies CASSRAGNYEQYF.

The genes are TRBV9 and TRBJ2-5, with a possible D match to TRBD2 (7 bases). Germline values: CDR1 SGDLS, CDR2 YYNGEE. V was trimmed by 0 bases and J by 5 bases, leaving 11 bases between them. This CDR3 contains 14 residues. The CDR3 nucleotides read TGTGCCAGCAGCGTAGGGGGGGGGCGCGAGACCCAGTACTTC. Protein product: CASSVGGGRETQYF.

The genes are TRBV10-2 and TRBJ2-2; 10 bases align to TRBD2. Germline CDR1 and CDR2: WSHSY and SAAADI. V gave up 3 bases and J gave up 1 base; unmatched junction bases: 8. CDR3 length: 18 amino acids. The CDR3: CASSEKAGGPQNTGELFF. CDR3 nucleotides: TGCGCCAGCAGTGAAAAAGCGGGAGGGCCCCAGAACACCGGGGAGCTGTTTTTT.

This clone appeared a single time. CDR3 sequence reads: CASGTPGTSGLRGYEQYF. CDR3 nucleotides: TGTGCTAGTGGTACCCCCGGGACTAGCGGCCTCAGAGGCTACGAGCAGTACTTC. The J gene is TRBJ2-7, the V gene TRBV12-5; TRBD2 aligns across 11 bases. With V trimmed by 5 bases and J by 3 bases, 15 bases remained unmatched. The CDR3 runs to 18 residues. The germline V gene has CDR1 LGHNT and CDR2 FRNRAP.

A note on this clone: The same CDR3 arises from other DNA sequences in this sample as well. The genes are TRBV11-2 and TRBJ1-2; 8 positions match TRBD1. The CDR3 length is 13 residues. Germline-derived CDR1 and CDR2 are SGHAT and FQNNGV. J was trimmed by 3 bases and V by 5 bases; bases with no gene match: 2. CDR3: CASSLTGDYGYTF. In DNA form, the CDR3 reads TGTGCCAGCAGCCTGACAGGGGACTATGGCTACACCTTC.

The rearrangement links TRBV28 to TRBJ1-1, with D perhaps matching TRBD1 (6 bases). This CDR3 is built from 17 residues. V was pared by 4 bases and J by 6 bases, with 24 bases between. CDR1 is MDHEN, CDR2 SYDVKM, per germline. DNA of the CDR3: TGTGCCAGCAGTTCGGGGGGGGAAACAGGGTATGGTGCTGAAGCTTTCTTT. Encoded protein: CASSSGGETGYGAEAFF.

This clone was counted between two and nine times. The chain joins TRBV12-3 or TRBV12-4 to TRBJ2-5; possibly TRBD1 for D (6 bases). V gave up 6 bases and J gave up 0 bases, with 8 bases separating them. This CDR3 region has 13 residues. The CDR3 loop is CASRTGYQETQYF. CDR3 in DNA: TGTGCCAGCAGAACAGGGTACCAAGAGACCCAGTACTTC.

V usage is TRBV7-8 and J usage is TRBJ2-1; D might be TRBD2 (6 bases). The length of the CDR3 is 13 residues. CDR1 SGHVS and CDR2 FQNEAQ come from the germline V gene. Deletions cut 8 bases from V and 7 bases from J, with 15 bases between. The CDR3 loop is CASRLGTSNEQFF. The CDR3 coding sequence is TGTGCCAGCCGACTCGGGACTTCTAATGAGCAGTTCTTC. Combining the CDR3 with reference TRBV7-8 and TRBJ2-1 gives the whole variable domain GAGVSQSPRYKVAKRGQDVALRCDPISGHVSLFWYQQALGQGPEFLTYFQNEAQLDKSGLPSDRFFAERPEGSVSTLKIQRTQQEDSAVYLCASRLGTSNEQFFGPGTRLTVL.

This clone appeared a few times. The CDR3 nucleotides are TGTGCCAGCAGCCCGTACGGGAATTACGAGCAGTACTTC. This translates into CASSPYGNYEQYF. The gene calls are TRBV14 and TRBJ2-7, with a possible D match to TRBD2 (5 bases). Germline V gives CDR1 SGHDN, CDR2 FVKESK. V was cut by 4 bases and J by 4 bases, with 11 bases left in between. The length of the CDR3 is 13 residues. Full variable domain (remainder filled in from reference TRBV14 and TRBJ2-7): EAGVTQFPSHSVIEKGQTVTLRCDPISGHDNLYWYRRVMGKEIKFLLHFVKESKQDESGMPNNRFLAERTGGTYSTLKVQPAELEDSGVYFCASSPYGNYEQYFGPGTRLTVT.

A few counts support this clone. This chain links TRBV6-2 or TRBV6-3 with TRBJ2-2; D unclear. CDR1 and CDR2 (germline): MNHEY, SVGEGT. Trimming pared 4 bases from V and 6 bases from J, leaving 9 bases between. CDR3 length equals 13 residues. CDR3 in DNA: TGTGCCAGCAGTTTCTTAGATCCCGGGGAGCTGTTTTTT. Translation: CASSFLDPGELFF.